This is a list of T cell receptor beta chains from one sample in a study of cytomegalovirus exposure and HLA in healthy donors. Produced via immunoSEQ multiplex PCR; TCRdb's table is partial and in-frame only. The sample yields 99,000 or so clones, 78% seen once. Sequencing used PBMCs. These receptors were obtained from a young man in good health and CMV-seronegative. Both conserved end residues are part of each CDR3. The order of the fields is D gene, J gene, V gene, clone size, CDR3 protein, CDR3 DNA. A D gene is named only where the DNA matches it firmly. A clone size is listed for some rows: how often the clone was seen (once, few, many), or a class if it is expanded.

D gene: NA; J gene: TRBJ1-3; V gene: TRBV20-1; clone size: NA; CDR3 protein: CSANQGNTIYF; CDR3 DNA: TGCAGTGCTAATCAAGGAAACACCATATATTTT
D gene: NA; J gene: TRBJ2-7; V gene: TRBV9; clone size: NA; CDR3 protein: CASSLGPVSYEQYF; CDR3 DNA: TGTGCCAGCAGCCTAGGTCCGGTGTCCTACGAGCAGTACTTC
D gene: NA; J gene: TRBJ2-7; V gene: TRBV19; clone size: NA; CDR3 protein: CASSTGNSYEQYF; CDR3 DNA: TGTGCCAGTTCCACAGGGAATTCCTACGAGCAGTACTTC
D gene: NA; J gene: TRBJ2-6; V gene: TRBV7-9; clone size: few; CDR3 protein: CASSYTQILAAGANVLTF; CDR3 DNA: TGTGCCAGCAGCTACACACAGATTCTAGCTGCTGGGGCCAACGTCCTGACTTTC
D gene: TRBD1; J gene: TRBJ1-5; V gene: TRBV19; clone size: few; CDR3 protein: CASSTNRGRLANQPQHF; CDR3 DNA: TGTGCCAGTAGTACTAACAGGGGGCGACTGGCAAATCAGCCCCAGCATTTT
D gene: NA; J gene: TRBJ2-1; V gene: TRBV6-4; clone size: few; CDR3 protein: CASSDSTGAYNEQFF; CDR3 DNA: TGTGCCAGCAGTGACTCTACAGGAGCCTACAATGAGCAGTTCTTC
D gene: TRBD1; J gene: TRBJ2-7; V gene: TRBV5-5; clone size: once; CDR3 protein: CASSSRQGAHEQYF; CDR3 DNA: TGTGCCAGCAGCTCTAGACAGGGGGCCCACGAGCAGTACTTC
D gene: NA; J gene: TRBJ2-1; V gene: TRBV4-3; clone size: NA; CDR3 protein: CASSQDWTTQFF; CDR3 DNA: TGCGCCAGCAGCCAAGATTGGACTACCCAGTTCTTC
D gene: TRBD1; J gene: TRBJ2-1; V gene: TRBV4-1; clone size: few; CDR3 protein: CASSQSPGTEDRVQFF; CDR3 DNA: TGCGCCAGCAGCCAATCTCCCGGGACAGAGGACAGGGTGCAGTTCTTC
D gene: TRBD2; J gene: TRBJ2-3; V gene: TRBV7-9; clone size: NA; CDR3 protein: CASSLREGRADTQYF; CDR3 DNA: TGTGCCAGCAGCTTGAGGGAGGGCCGGGCAGATACGCAGTATTTT
D gene: NA; J gene: TRBJ1-2; V gene: TRBV28; clone size: NA; CDR3 protein: CASSLWGDYGYTF; CDR3 DNA: TGTGCCAGCAGTTTATGGGGAGACTATGGCTACACCTTC
D gene: TRBD1; J gene: TRBJ1-5; V gene: TRBV19; clone size: NA; CDR3 protein: CASRGQGIIGSNQPQHF; CDR3 DNA: TGTGCCAGTAGGGGACAGGGAATAATCGGTAGCAATCAGCCCCAGCATTTT
D gene: TRBD1; J gene: TRBJ1-5; V gene: TRBV19; clone size: NA; CDR3 protein: CASRRKDRGYQPQHF; CDR3 DNA: TGTGCCAGTAGGAGGAAGGACAGGGGGTACCAGCCCCAGCATTTT
D gene: NA; J gene: TRBJ2-6; V gene: TRBV19; clone size: once; CDR3 protein: CASSIRPGSGANVLTF; CDR3 DNA: TGTGCCAGTAGTATTAGGCCAGGGTCTGGGGCCAACGTCCTGACTTTC
D gene: TRBD2; J gene: TRBJ2-7; V gene: TRBV6-6; clone size: NA; CDR3 protein: CASGLAGSSYEQYF; CDR3 DNA: TGTGCCAGTGGACTAGCGGGGAGCTCCTACGAGCAGTACTTC
D gene: TRBD1; J gene: TRBJ1-1; V gene: TRBV11-2; clone size: few; CDR3 protein: CASSFDRENTEAFF; CDR3 DNA: TGTGCCAGCAGCTTTGACAGGGAAAACACTGAAGCTTTCTTT
D gene: NA; J gene: TRBJ1-1; V gene: TRBV5-4; clone size: NA; CDR3 protein: CASSLNPQGQNTEAFF; CDR3 DNA: TGTGCCAGCAGCTTGAATCCACAGGGCCAGAACACTGAAGCTTTCTTT
D gene: NA; J gene: TRBJ2-1; V gene: TRBV2; clone size: NA; CDR3 protein: CASSLSSYNEQFF; CDR3 DNA: TGTGCCAGCAGTTTGAGCTCCTACAATGAGCAGTTCTTC
D gene: NA; J gene: TRBJ1-1; V gene: TRBV5-4; clone size: NA; CDR3 protein: CASSSASGNTEAFF; CDR3 DNA: TGTGCCAGCAGCTCTGCTTCAGGGAACACTGAAGCTTTCTTT
D gene: NA; J gene: TRBJ1-2; V gene: TRBV28; clone size: NA; CDR3 protein: CASSLGAPANYGYTF; CDR3 DNA: TGTGCCAGCAGTTTGGGGGCCCCGGCTAACTATGGCTACACCTTC
D gene: TRBD2; J gene: TRBJ2-1; V gene: TRBV11-2; clone size: once; CDR3 protein: CASSLREGDSYNEQFF; CDR3 DNA: TGTGCCAGCAGCTTACGGGAGGGGGATAGCTACAATGAGCAGTTCTTC
D gene: NA; J gene: TRBJ2-5; V gene: TRBV19; clone size: NA; CDR3 protein: CASSITSVGSQETQYF; CDR3 DNA: TGTGCCAGTAGTATCACTTCTGTGGGCAGCCAAGAGACCCAGTACTTC
D gene: NA; J gene: TRBJ2-5; V gene: TRBV18; clone size: NA; CDR3 protein: CASSLGGMETQYF; CDR3 DNA: TGTGCCAGCTCACTCGGCGGAATGGAGACCCAGTACTTC
D gene: TRBD2; J gene: TRBJ2-7; V gene: TRBV4-2; clone size: NA; CDR3 protein: CASSQAKLAGVIHEQYF; CDR3 DNA: TGTGCCAGCAGCCAAGCGAAACTAGCGGGAGTAATACACGAGCAGTACTTC
D gene: NA; J gene: TRBJ2-5; V gene: TRBV23-1; clone size: NA; CDR3 protein: CASSQGFKTDQETQYF; CDR3 DNA: TGCGCCAGCAGTCAGGGCTTCAAAACCGACCAAGAGACCCAGTACTTC
D gene: TRBD1; J gene: TRBJ1-2; V gene: TRBV30; clone size: few; CDR3 protein: CAWREGIDRAFGYTF; CDR3 DNA: TGTGCCTGGAGGGAAGGGATCGACAGGGCTTTTGGCTACACCTTC
D gene: NA; J gene: TRBJ1-2; V gene: TRBV7-5; clone size: few; CDR3 protein: CARRNQGASYGYTF; CDR3 DNA: TGTGCCAGAAGGAACCAGGGGGCAAGCTATGGCTACACCTTC
D gene: TRBD1; J gene: TRBJ1-1; V gene: TRBV11-2; clone size: NA; CDR3 protein: CASSLVGDSEAFF; CDR3 DNA: TGTGCCAGCAGCTTAGTCGGGGACAGTGAAGCTTTCTTT
D gene: TRBD2; J gene: TRBJ2-7; V gene: TRBV28; clone size: NA; CDR3 protein: CASASGAYEQYF; CDR3 DNA: TGTGCCAGCGCTAGCGGGGCCTACGAGCAGTACTTC
D gene: TRBD1; J gene: TRBJ2-7; V gene: TRBV11-2; clone size: NA; CDR3 protein: CASSLVTDRAYEQYF; CDR3 DNA: TGTGCCAGCAGCTTAGTAACGGACAGGGCCTACGAGCAGTACTTC
D gene: TRBD1; J gene: TRBJ2-3; V gene: TRBV5-1; clone size: NA; CDR3 protein: CASKPGQGSSSTDTQYF; CDR3 DNA: TGCGCCAGCAAGCCCGGACAGGGCTCCTCTAGCACAGATACGCAGTATTTT
D gene: NA; J gene: TRBJ1-2; V gene: TRBV4-3; clone size: NA; CDR3 protein: CASSQAASNYGYTF; CDR3 DNA: TGCGCCAGCAGCCAAGCCGCGTCCAACTATGGCTACACCTTC
D gene: TRBD1; J gene: TRBJ1-6; V gene: TRBV14; clone size: NA; CDR3 protein: CASSRDRGNSPLHF; CDR3 DNA: TGTGCCAGCAGCCGGGACAGGGGTAATTCACCCCTCCACTTT
D gene: NA; J gene: TRBJ1-5; V gene: TRBV5-6; clone size: NA; CDR3 protein: CASSLGPRVQGIQPQHF; CDR3 DNA: TGTGCCAGCAGCTTGGGGCCACGGGTTCAGGGAATTCAGCCCCAGCATTTT
D gene: NA; J gene: TRBJ1-2; V gene: TRBV12-2; clone size: NA; CDR3 protein: CASRLATGYGYTF; CDR3 DNA: TGTGCAAGTCGCTTAGCGACAGGCTATGGCTACACCTTC
D gene: TRBD2; J gene: TRBJ2-1; V gene: TRBV10-3; clone size: NA; CDR3 protein: CAISGSSGRGNNEQFF; CDR3 DNA: TGTGCCATCAGTGGGTCTAGCGGGAGGGGGAACAATGAGCAGTTCTTC
D gene: NA; J gene: TRBJ1-1; V gene: TRBV7-2; clone size: NA; CDR3 protein: CASSLVYSISTEAFF; CDR3 DNA: TGTGCCAGCAGCTTAGTTTACAGCATATCCACTGAAGCTTTCTTT
D gene: TRBD1; J gene: TRBJ2-7; V gene: TRBV25-1; clone size: NA; CDR3 protein: CASSEDGRGSYEQYF; CDR3 DNA: TGTGCCAGCAGTGAAGATGGCAGGGGGAGCTACGAGCAGTACTTC
D gene: TRBD2; J gene: TRBJ2-5; V gene: TRBV9; clone size: NA; CDR3 protein: CASSVAWGGGETQYF; CDR3 DNA: TGTGCCAGCAGCGTAGCGTGGGGCGGGGGAGAGACCCAGTACTTC
D gene: TRBD2; J gene: TRBJ2-5; V gene: TRBV5-4; clone size: NA; CDR3 protein: CASSLGGQRGGQETQYF; CDR3 DNA: TGTGCCAGCAGCTTGGGGGGACAGCGGGGGGGCCAAGAGACCCAGTACTTC
D gene: TRBD2; J gene: TRBJ2-1; V gene: TRBV9; clone size: few; CDR3 protein: CASSVEATSGYNEQFF; CDR3 DNA: TGTGCCAGCAGCGTAGAAGCGACTAGCGGGTACAATGAGCAGTTCTTC
D gene: TRBD1; J gene: TRBJ2-2; V gene: TRBV7-7; clone size: NA; CDR3 protein: CASSLAAGQGGAGELFF; CDR3 DNA: TGTGCTAGCAGCTTAGCGGCGGGACAGGGGGGCGCCGGGGAGCTGTTTTTT
D gene: NA; J gene: TRBJ1-2; V gene: TRBV12-5; clone size: NA; CDR3 protein: CASGLVLGGGNGYTF; CDR3 DNA: TGTGCTAGTGGTTTGGTACTCGGGGGAGGGAATGGCTACACCTTC
D gene: TRBD2; J gene: TRBJ2-1; V gene: TRBV6-6; clone size: NA; CDR3 protein: CASSSGGHEQFF; CDR3 DNA: TGTGCCAGCAGTTCGGGGGGGCATGAGCAGTTCTTC